These 25 T cell receptor beta chains were all obtained from the same sample, sequenced in a study of PD-1 blockade in classical Hodgkin lymphoma. The patients all showed relapse after autologous stem cell transplantation, while their brentuximab vedotin exposure varied. Profiled with immunoSEQ multiplex PCR; TCRdb holds only in-frame clones, not every one. The table lists approximately 160,000 clones, approximately 72% of them singletons, with 9.2% in the top ten. The sequences come from peripheral blood mononuclear cells (PBMCs), collected before the second cycle of nivolumab. The origin of the receptors is a human donor with classical Hodgkin lymphoma.

The rearrangement links TRBV6-5 to TRBJ2-7, with no clear D. The V gene's germline CDR1 is MNHEY and CDR2 SVGAGI. V lost 0 bases and J 6 bases, leaving 9 bases between the germline ends. The CDR3 covers 13 residues. Here the CDR3 reads CASSYSIRTEQYF. CDR3 nucleotide sequence: TGTGCCAGCAGTTACTCGATCCGGACCGAGCAGTACTTC.

The genes are TRBV27 and TRBJ1-5, with D maybe TRBD1 (6 bases). CDR3 length: 15 residues. The germline V and J ends were trimmed by 9 bases and 3 bases, with 18 bases remaining between them. Germline V gene data show CDR1 as MNHEY and CDR2 as SMNVEV (reference sequence). DNA for the CDR3: TGTGCCAGAGAGGGCGGGGGCGTATCCAATCAGCCCCAGCATTTT. The encoded protein is CAREGGGVSNQPQHF.

The DNA for the CDR3 is TGTGCCACCCTCTGGAACACTGAAGCTTTCTTT. The encoded protein is CATLWNTEAFF. The V call is TRBV28, the J call TRBJ1-1, with unresolved D. Germline V lookup: CDR1 MDHEN, CDR2 SYDVKM. This CDR3 spans 11 amino acids. V shed 10 bases and J shed 1 base, with 7 bases lying between them. The full variable domain, with the rest looked up from reference TRBV28 and TRBJ1-1, is DVKVTQSSRYLVKRTGEKVFLECVQDMDHENMFWYRQDPGLGLRLIYFSYDVKMKEKGDIPEGYSVSREKKERFSLILESASTNQTSMYLCATLWNTEAFFGQGTRLTVV.

This clone was detected a few times. The chain uses TRBV6-5 and TRBJ2-7; D gene unclear. Germline assignment: CDR1 MNHEY and CDR2 SVGAGI. V lost 0 bases to trimming and J lost 3 bases, with 9 bases between them. The CDR3 consists of 14 residues. The CDR3 sequence: CASSYSGSDYEQYF. DNA of the CDR3: TGTGCCAGCAGTTACTCGGGCAGTGACTACGAGCAGTACTTC.

The chain joins TRBV27 to TRBJ1-3; 7 bases are shared with TRBD1. V lost 6 bases, J lost 0 bases, and 8 bases stayed unmatched. The CDR3 has 16 residues. CDR1 and CDR2 from the germline V gene are MNHEY and SMNVEV (reference sequence). The CDR3 is CASRQGGAYSGNTIYF. In DNA, the CDR3 is TGTGCCAGCAGACAAGGGGGCGCGTACTCTGGAAACACCATATATTTT.

J is TRBJ2-2 and V is TRBV30; 13 bases agree with TRBD2. The CDR3 contains 15 residues. V trimming: 1 base; J trimming: 6 bases; junction bases outside the gene matches: 2. The V gene's germline CDR1 is GTSNPN and CDR2 SVGIG (reference sequence). The CDR3 DNA sequence: TGTGCCTGGAGTGCCGGGACTAGCGGGGCCGGGGAGCTGTTTTTT. This codes for CAWSAGTSGAGELFF.

J is TRBJ1-5 and V is TRBV19; 7 bases are shared with TRBD1. Germline CDR1 and CDR2: LNHDA and SQIVND (reference sequence). This CDR3 has 13 residues. V lost 11 bases, J lost 5 bases, and 9 bases stayed unmatched. The CDR3 DNA reads as TGTGCCGTGGGACAGCCAGAAGATCAGCCCCAGCATTTT. It yields the protein CAVGQPEDQPQHF.

The chain combines TRBV19 with TRBJ1-2; TRBD1 is a possible D gene (5 bases). CDR3 length: 14 residues. Trimming left V 4 bases short and J 6 bases short, with 15 bases between. The germline V gene has CDR1 LNHDA and CDR2 SQIVND (reference sequence). CDR3: CASSKFGQGHGYTF. The CDR3 bases are TGTGCCAGTAGTAAGTTCGGGCAGGGCCATGGCTACACCTTC.

The sample holds many counts of this clone. The genes are TRBV9 and TRBJ1-3; the D is unclear. This CDR3 is 14 amino acids long. In germline, CDR1 is SGDLS, CDR2 YYNGEE. Trimming left V 2 bases short and J 3 bases short, with 9 bases between. CDR3 amino acids: CASSVGGGGNTIYF. For the CDR3, the DNA is TGTGCCAGCAGCGTGGGAGGAGGTGGAAACACCATATATTTT. Filled out from reference TRBV9 and TRBJ1-3, the complete variable domain reads DSGVTQTPKHLITATGQRVTLRCSPRSGDLSVYWYQQSLDQGLQFLIQYYNGEERAKGNILERFSAQQFPDLHSELNLSSLELGDSALYFCASSVGGGGNTIYFGEGSWLTVV.

This clone was seen a single time. The rearrangement uses TRBV6-6 and TRBJ2-4; a weak D match, TRBD2 (5 bases). CDR1 and CDR2 (germline): MNHNY, SVGAGI (reference sequence). The CDR3 spans 14 residues. The V and J ends lost 4 bases and 0 bases respectively, with 7 bases between them. The CDR3 here is CASSLLVAKNIQYF. CDR3 bases: TGTGCCAGCAGTTTACTAGTAGCCAAAAACATTCAGTACTTC.

This rearrangement joins TRBV10-3 to TRBJ2-7; the match to TRBD1 covers 8 bases. V shed 7 bases and J 6 bases; nucleotides not matched to a gene: 14. CDR1 and CDR2 from the germline V gene are ENHRY and SYGVKD. The CDR3 spans 15 residues. The CDR3 coding sequence is TGTGCCATCAAAGACAACAGGGGGAAGTTGTCCGAGCAGTACTTC. Protein product: CAIKDNRGKLSEQYF.

This clone appeared a single time. V and J are TRBV28 and TRBJ2-7; 9 bases fit TRBD2. Looked up from germline, CDR1 is MDHEN and CDR2 is SYDVKM. V gave up 8 bases and J gave up 2 bases; unmatched junction bases: 13. The CDR3 length is 16 residues. CDR3 in amino acids: CASQYLTASGTYEQYF. In DNA form, the CDR3 reads TGTGCCAGCCAATACCTCACGGCTAGCGGGACCTACGAGCAGTACTTC.

This clone came up once. This sequence joins TRBV4-1 and TRBJ1-4; TRBD1 might be the D (6 bases). The germline CDR1 and CDR2 sequences are MGHRA and YSYEKL. The CDR3 is 16 amino acids. Trimming removed 1 base from V and 8 bases from J, with 17 bases in between. CDR3 residues: CASSQAIGGIREKLFF. DNA of the CDR3: TGCGCCAGCAGCCAAGCTATAGGGGGAATAAGGGAAAAACTGTTTTTT.

The chain combines TRBV4-2 with TRBJ1-4; D may be TRBD1 (5 bases). Trimming cost V 0 bases and J 1 base, with 9 bases left between them. The CDR3 spans 16 residues. Germline V gives CDR1 LGHNA, CDR2 YNFKEQ. The CDR3, as DNA: TGTGCCAGCAGCCAAGAGGGGGTTGAAACTAATGAAAAACTGTTTTTT. The encoded protein is CASSQEGVETNEKLFF.

This chain uses TRBV14 with TRBJ2-3; weak D call: TRBD1 (6 bases). This CDR3 has 15 amino acids. The V and J ends lost 1 base and 5 bases respectively, with 13 bases between them. Germline V gene sequence: CDR1 SGHDN, CDR2 FVKESK. The CDR3 is CASSQAIQGVDTQYF. The CDR3 DNA reads as TGTGCCAGCAGCCAAGCCATACAGGGTGTAGATACGCAGTATTTT.

The chain recombines TRBV6-5 with TRBJ2-3; D is possibly TRBD2 (6 bases). This CDR3 contains 14 residues. Germline V gives CDR1 MNHEY, CDR2 SVGAGI. Trimming cost V 8 bases and J 0 bases, with 12 bases left between them. CDR3 bases: TGTGCCAGCTACAGCGGGTGGAGCACAGATACGCAGTATTTT. Protein: CASYSGWSTDTQYF.

The gene calls are TRBV15 and TRBJ2-2, with D maybe TRBD1 (6 bases). This CDR3 comprises 15 residues. Germline V CDR1 and CDR2: LNHNV, YYDKDF (reference sequence). The V gene lost 1 base and the J gene lost 6 bases, with 12 bases spanning the gap. This CDR3 is CATSRVTGWPGELFF. The CDR3 bases are TGTGCCACCAGCAGAGTTACAGGGTGGCCCGGGGAGCTGTTTTTT.

This chain uses TRBV4-2 with TRBJ1-2; D uncertain. Trimming shortened V by 1 base and J by 4 bases, and 7 bases separated the two germline ends. Germline CDR1 reads LGHNA; CDR2 reads YNFKEQ. This CDR3 contains 13 residues. The CDR3 loop is CASSQGLLYGYTF. In DNA, the CDR3 is TGTGCCAGCAGCCAAGGACTTCTCTATGGCTACACCTTC.

The rearrangement joins TRBV6-5 to TRBJ2-1; either TRBD1 or TRBD2 may fit D (5 bases each). The V gene lost 8 bases and the J gene lost 0 bases, with 11 bases spanning the gap. CDR1 and CDR2 from the germline V gene are MNHEY and SVGAGI. This CDR3 comprises 14 residues. Here the CDR3 DNA reads TGTGCCAGCTCGAGGGGTACCTCCTACAATGAGCAGTTCTTC. It codes for CASSRGTSYNEQFF.

This rearrangement joins TRBV9 to TRBJ2-7; TRBD2 matches 10 bases. Germline loops: CDR1 SGDLS, CDR2 YYNGEE. Germline trimming cut 4 bases from V and 2 bases from J; bases unmatched to any gene: 6. The CDR3 spans 15 residues. This CDR3 reads CASSRLAGSTYEQYF. For the CDR3, the DNA is TGTGCCAGCAGCAGACTAGCGGGCTCCACCTACGAGCAGTACTTC.

The chain uses TRBV6-6 and TRBJ1-4; no definite D call. From germline, CDR1 is MNHNY and CDR2 SVGAGI (reference sequence). This CDR3 is built from 12 residues. V was pared by 6 bases and J by 3 bases, with 5 bases between. CDR3 region: CASSHPNEKLFF. CDR3 coding DNA: TGTGCCAGCAGCCATCCTAATGAAAAACTGTTTTTT.

The rearrangement links TRBV19 to TRBJ1-4; no clear D gene. Looked up from germline, CDR1 is LNHDA and CDR2 is SQIVND (reference sequence). Between the trimmed V and J ends, which lost 8 bases and 5 bases, there was a span of 18 bases. This CDR3 has 15 amino acids. CDR3 residues: CASLGRGALNEKLFF. The CDR3 nucleotides are TGTGCCAGTTTGGGTCGTGGAGCCTTAAATGAAAAACTGTTTTTT.

The chain is built from TRBV19 and TRBJ1-1; D gene unclear. The CDR3 spans 14 residues. Germline V gives CDR1 LNHDA, CDR2 SQIVND (reference sequence). V lost 0 bases to trimming and J lost 5 bases, with 10 bases between them. The CDR3 region has the DNA TGTGCCAGTAGTATAGATGGGTCGAGGACTGAAGCTTTCTTT. The encoded protein is CASSIDGSRTEAFF.

This clone showed up just a few times. The rearrangement joins TRBV5-1 to TRBJ1-2, with unresolved D. Germline assignment: CDR1 SGHRS and CDR2 YFSETQ. Between the trimmed V and J ends, which lost 0 bases and 14 bases, there was a span of 17 bases. This CDR3 has 13 residues. In DNA, the CDR3 is TGCGCCAGCAGCTTGGCCGGACCGATCTTGAGGACCTTC. It yields the protein CASSLAGPILRTF.

The V and J genes are TRBV6-5 and TRBJ1-5; unclear D gene. From germline, CDR1 is MNHEY and CDR2 SVGAGI. Trimming left V 1 base short and J 4 bases short, with 5 bases between. The CDR3 is 13 amino acids. The CDR3 nucleotides are TGTGCCAGCAGTTACTGGGCTAATCAGCCCCAGCATTTT. Its protein is CASSYWANQPQHF.